A single sample is the source of the 25 T cell receptor beta chains below, sequenced in a study of PD-1 blockade in classical Hodgkin lymphoma. As for time point: cycle 4 day 1 (C4D1), after less than 7 weeks of nivolumab. All the patients suffered relapse after autologous stem cell transplantation, and brentuximab vedotin exposure differed. Researchers used magnetic negative selection to pull out pure CD4+ T cells from thawed PBMCs. TCRdb's table, derived via immunoSEQ multiplex PCR, lists solely in-frame clones and lacks some. This sample has around 9,500 clones, with approximately 81% found just once. Sequencing was performed on CD4+ T cells from blood, taken before the fourth cycle of nivolumab. These receptors came from a human donor with classical Hodgkin lymphoma.

The chain links TRBV7-9 to TRBJ1-4; no definite D call. V dropped 1 base and J dropped 3 bases, with 12 bases sitting between them. The CDR3 spans 16 residues. From germline, CDR1 is SEHNR and CDR2 FQNEAQ (reference sequence). The CDR3 reads CASSLGGSTANEKLFF. CDR3 DNA: TGTGCCAGCAGCTTAGGCGGGAGTACGGCTAATGAAAAACTGTTTTTT.

This clone was recorded a few times. The CDR3 region has the DNA TGTGCCAGCAGCTTGTACCGGTACGAGCAGTACGTC. Amino acid sequence: CASSLYRYEQYV. This chain uses TRBV5-6 with TRBJ2-7; no definite D call. The V gene lost 1 base and the J gene lost 4 bases, with 6 bases spanning the gap. Looked up from germline, CDR1 is SGHDT and CDR2 is YYEEEE. This CDR3 comprises 12 residues.

This clone was counted a few times. The chain employs TRBV27 and TRBJ2-7; D gene uncertain. Germline V gene data show CDR1 as MNHEY and CDR2 as SMNVEV (reference sequence). The CDR3 sequence is 13 residues long. The ends were cut back, 6 bases at V and 6 bases at J, with 15 bases in the middle. The DNA for the CDR3 is TGTGCCAGCAGACAAGCTTTGGGTGGCGAGCAGTACTTC. This sequence encodes CASRQALGGEQYF.

The chain couples TRBV7-4 to TRBJ1-2; no clear D. The CDR3 has 11 amino acids. V shed 8 bases and J shed 6 bases, with 10 bases lying between them. The germline V gene encodes CDR1 SGHVT and CDR2 SQSDAQ. In nucleotides, the CDR3 is TGTGCCAGCGGGTCCTTCGATGGCTACACCTTC. Encoded protein: CASGSFDGYTF. Based on the CDR3 plus reference TRBV7-4 and TRBJ1-2, the full variable domain is GAGVSQSPRYKVAKRGRDVALRCDSISGHVTLYWYRQTLGQGSEVLTYSQSDAQRDKSGRPSGRFSAERPERSVSTLKIQRTEQGDSAVYLCASGSFDGYTFGSGTRLTVV.

Concerning this clone itself: The junction departs from the called germline gene at one end, perhaps through a read error. The chain uses TRBV7-7 and TRBJ2-3, with D perhaps matching TRBD1 or TRBD2 (5 bases each). The CDR3 length is 14 residues. Germline lookup yields CDR1 SSHAT and CDR2 FNYEAQ (reference sequence). The CDR3 DNA is TGTGCTAGCAGCTTGGACGGGGCCGAAAATACGCAGTATTTT. Protein: CASSLDGAENTQYF. The variable domain in full, with the rest retrieved from reference TRBV7-7 and TRBJ2-3, is GAGVSQSPRYKVTKRGQDVTLRCDPISSHATLYWYQQALGQGPEFLTYFNYEAQPDKSGLPSDRFSAERPEGSISTLTIQRTEQRDSAMYRCASSLDGAENTQYFGPGTRLTVL.

This sequence joins TRBV25-1 and TRBJ1-4; 7 positions agree with TRBD1. Germline CDR1 MGHDK, CDR2 SYGVNS. V was pared by 6 bases and J by 10 bases, with 11 bases of the junction left unmatched. This CDR3 is built from 14 residues. The CDR3, as DNA: TGTGCCAGCAGGACCCGGGACAGCCCCGGAAAACTGTTTTTT. Protein: CASRTRDSPGKLFF. Complete variable domain (other parts from reference TRBV25-1 and TRBJ1-4): EADIYQTPRYLVIGTGKKITLECSQTMGHDKMYWYQQDPGMELHLIHYSYGVNSTEKGDLSSESTVSRIRTEHFPLTLESARPSHTSQYLCASRTRDSPGKLFFGSGTQLSVL.

The V gene is TRBV9, the J gene TRBJ2-1; D is unclear. The CDR3 extends over 12 amino acids. The V gene lost 6 bases and the J gene lost 5 bases, with 9 bases spanning the gap. Germline V gives CDR1 SGDLS, CDR2 YYNGEE. CDR3 nucleotides: TGTGCCAGCAACCTGTTGGACAATGAGCAGTTCTTC. It encodes CASNLLDNEQFF.

By its share, this clone is medium-sized. The J gene is TRBJ1-3, the V gene TRBV6-5; 7 bases are a match to TRBD1. Trimming removed 3 bases from V and 4 bases from J; junction bases left unmatched: 9. The CDR3 loop spans 16 amino acids. Germline V CDR1 and CDR2: MNHEY, SVGAGI. The CDR3 sequence is CASSYGLGGAGNTIYF. The CDR3 DNA sequence: TGTGCCAGCAGTTATGGTTTAGGGGGCGCGGGAAACACCATATATTTT.

The table lists this clone with a count of one. This chain links TRBV5-1 with TRBJ2-5; 11 nucleotides agree with TRBD2. J was trimmed by 4 bases and V by 3 bases; bases with no gene match: 8. Germline CDR1 reads SGHRS; CDR2 reads YFSETQ. The CDR3 consists of 16 residues. The CDR3 bases are TGCGCCAGCAGCTCAGTAGCGGGGGGGCCCCTAGAGACCCAGTACTTC. The encoded protein is CASSSVAGGPLETQYF.

This clone was recorded a few times. This chain links TRBV30 with TRBJ1-1; possible D gene TRBD1, 6 bases. V shed 0 bases and J shed 4 bases, with 9 bases lying between them. Germline-derived CDR1 and CDR2 are GTSNPN and SVGIG (reference sequence). The CDR3 has 13 amino acids. The CDR3 sequence: CAWSVQGTTEAFF. The CDR3 region has the DNA TGTGCCTGGAGTGTACAGGGAACCACTGAAGCTTTCTTT.

This clone was counted between two and nine times. The chain joins TRBV7-2 to TRBJ2-2; 10 bases are a match to TRBD2. The CDR3 is 16 amino acids. The germline V gene encodes CDR1 SGHTA and CDR2 FQGNSA. The V segment lost 7 bases and the J segment 4 bases; nucleotides outside the gene matches: 9. In DNA, the CDR3 is TGTGCCAGCATCCGCACTAGCGGGGCTGGCACCGGGGAGCTGTTTTTT. This codes for CASIRTSGAGTGELFF.

The count of this clone is one. The V gene is TRBV6-6, the J gene TRBJ1-1; 7 bases fit TRBD1. Looked up from germline, CDR1 is MNHNY and CDR2 is SVGAGI (reference sequence). V lost 7 bases and J lost 1; bases outside the gene matches: 9. The CDR3 covers 15 residues. The CDR3 DNA reads as TGTGCCAGCACCCCCGAGGGGGCAGGGAACACTGAAGCTTTCTTT. Amino acid sequence: CASTPEGAGNTEAFF.

CDR3 sequence reads: CAWSAGRVGTQYF. CDR3 nucleotide sequence: TGTGCCTGGAGTGCGGGGAGGGTGGGGACCCAGTACTTC. The chain has TRBV30 and TRBJ2-5; the match to TRBD2 covers 7 bases. The CDR3 consists of 13 residues. With 1 base clipped from V and 7 bases from J, the junction kept 6 bases outside the gene matches. CDR1 is GTSNPN and CDR2 is SVGIG in the germline V gene (reference sequence).

This clone appeared a few times. The chain carries TRBV4-3 and TRBJ1-2; TRBD1 aligns across 10 bases. Germline V gene data show CDR1 as LGHNA and CDR2 as YSLEER. V dropped 0 bases and J dropped 5; count of bases not matched to a gene: 9. The CDR3 is 17 amino acids. This chain's CDR3 is CASSQELRQGAEYGYTF. The CDR3 nucleotides read TGCGCCAGCAGCCAAGAGCTAAGACAGGGGGCGGAATATGGCTACACCTTC.

The gene calls are TRBV4-2 and TRBJ2-5, with D uncertain. Trimming left V 4 bases short and J 5 bases short, with 14 bases between. CDR3 length: 14 residues. CDR1 LGHNA and CDR2 YNFKEQ come from the germline V gene. The CDR3 DNA is TGTGCCAGCAGCCGAAACGGCGGTCGGGAGACCCAGTACTTC. Amino acids: CASSRNGGRETQYF.

The chain combines TRBV7-8 with TRBJ1-2; a weak D match, TRBD1 (5 bases). Trimming took 1 base from V and 4 from J, leaving 10 bases between them. CDR1 SGHVS and CDR2 FQNEAQ come from the germline V gene. The CDR3 is 14 residues long. CDR3 sequence (DNA): TGTGCCAGCAGCTTAGAGGGGAGAGGCTATGGCTACACCTTC. Translated, it gives CASSLEGRGYGYTF. Based on the CDR3 plus reference TRBV7-8 and TRBJ1-2, the full variable domain is GAGVSQSPRYKVAKRGQDVALRCDPISGHVSLFWYQQALGQGPEFLTYFQNEAQLDKSGLPSDRFFAERPEGSVSTLKIQRTQQEDSAVYLCASSLEGRGYGYTFGSGTRLTVV.

The DNA of the CDR3 is TGTGCCAGCAGCCATTCAGGGGGGAGCACTGAAGCTTTCTTT. Translated: CASSHSGGSTEAFF. The V gene is TRBV7-7, the J gene TRBJ1-1; 7 nucleotides line up with TRBD1. The CDR3 has 14 residues. V shed 5 bases, J shed 4 bases, and the junction held 7 bases outside the gene matches. Germline assignment: CDR1 SSHAT and CDR2 FNYEAQ (reference sequence).

CDR3 coding DNA: TGCAGTGCCCCGGAAATAGAGACCCAGTACTTC. It yields the protein CSAPEIETQYF. The chain recombines TRBV20-1 with TRBJ2-5; D is uncertain. The CDR3 is 11 amino acids. V lost 6 bases, J lost 4 bases, and 9 bases lay in between. The V gene's germline CDR1 is DFQATT and CDR2 SNEGSKA (reference sequence).

V gene TRBV5-5 combines with J gene TRBJ1-5; 7 nucleotides line up with TRBD1. Germline loops: CDR1 SGHKS, CDR2 YYEKEE (reference sequence). The CDR3 is 15 residues long. V lost 4 bases, J lost 0 bases, and 4 bases stayed unmatched. This CDR3 is CASSMGTVSNQPQHF. The CDR3 DNA reads TGTGCCAGCAGCATGGGGACAGTTAGCAATCAGCCCCAGCATTTT.

There are a few counts of this clone. The chain carries TRBV6-1 and TRBJ1-6; no clear D gene. The CDR3 has 14 residues. Germline lookup yields CDR1 MNHNS and CDR2 SASEGT. The V end lost 6 bases, the J end lost 9 bases, and 15 bases lay between the germline ends. CDR3: CASRDGGLGSPLHF. For the CDR3, the DNA is TGTGCCAGCAGGGACGGAGGATTGGGTTCACCCCTCCACTTT.

This chain connects TRBV10-3 to TRBJ1-2; D not resolved. V dropped 8 bases and J dropped 6 bases, with 7 bases sitting between them. The CDR3 extends over 10 amino acids. CDR1 ENHRY and CDR2 SYGVKD come from the germline V gene. Here the CDR3 DNA reads TGTGCCATCGGGAGAGATGGCTACACCTTC. It translates to CAIGRDGYTF.

The table lists this clone with a few counts. The chain couples TRBV6-1 to TRBJ1-5; D gene uncertain. The V end lost 4 bases, the J end lost 1 base, and 11 bases lay between the germline ends. Germline assignment: CDR1 MNHNS and CDR2 SASEGT. The CDR3 runs to 15 residues. The chain's CDR3 is CASSVSDGSNQPQHF. CDR3 nucleotides: TGTGCCAGCAGTGTTTCGGACGGCAGCAATCAGCCCCAGCATTTT.

V and J are TRBV28 and TRBJ1-1, with 11 nucleotides matching TRBD1. After removal of 3 bases from V and 6 bases from J, the junction contained 9 bases not matched to a gene. CDR1 is MDHEN and CDR2 is SYDVKM in the germline V gene. CDR3 length equals 16 residues. CDR3 region: CASSFPGQGATPEAFF. The CDR3 DNA reads as TGTGCCAGCAGTTTTCCCGGACAGGGGGCGACTCCTGAAGCTTTCTTT.

This chain joins TRBV5-8 and TRBJ1-3; possible D gene TRBD1, 6 bases. The CDR3 has 14 residues. Between the trimmed V and J ends, which lost 6 bases and 2 bases, there was a span of 12 bases. Germline CDR1 and CDR2: SGHTS and YDEGEE. Here the CDR3 reads CASTLTGTGNTIYF. In DNA, the CDR3 is TGTGCCAGCACCCTTACAGGGACTGGAAACACCATATATTTT.

This rearrangement joins TRBV9 to TRBJ2-3; 7 bases line up with TRBD2. CDR1 and CDR2 (germline): SGDLS, YYNGEE. V dropped 1 base and J dropped 2; count of bases not matched to a gene: 4. The CDR3 spans 15 residues. The CDR3: CASSVSSGYTDTQYF. The DNA of the CDR3 is TGTGCCAGCAGCGTATCTAGCGGCTACACAGATACGCAGTATTTT.